These T cell receptor beta chains were read from a single sample in a study of blood T cell repertoires in COVID-19. This table comes from immunoSEQ multiplex PCR, and its TCRdb copy is limited to in-frame clones, with some not included. There are about 220,000 clones in the sample; more than 75% occur only once, and 4.5% to 5.5% lies in the top ten. Material: peripheral blood. The source is a woman aged 70 to 79 with COVID-19, enrolled during active disease. Each CDR3 is given with its conserved first and last residue. Each record gives: V gene, J gene, CDR3 protein.

TRBV5-1,TRBJ2-1,CASSFDSYNEQFF
TRBV7-2,TRBJ1-2,CASSPRTGTYGYTF
TRBV28,TRBJ2-1,CASSPLGGRAKNEQFF
TRBV28,TRBJ1-5,CASSLGHKIDSNQPQHF
TRBV24-1,TRBJ2-1,CATSHGRGGYNEQFF
TRBV7-2,TRBJ2-3,CASSLYRGGRTDTQYF
TRBV7-2,TRBJ1-2,CASSPDSNYGYTF
TRBV28,TRBJ1-2,CASSLSGQGAAYGYTF
TRBV19,TRBJ1-1,CASSPPWTLSKAFF
TRBV29-1,TRBJ2-7,CSAGLVVGEQYF
TRBV2,TRBJ2-5,CASSWRGETQYF
TRBV28,TRBJ1-5,CASNELIDRARRNQPQHF
TRBV28,TRBJ2-7,CASSLRGSPSYEQYF
TRBV27,TRBJ2-1,CASSLLGNPTSGHAYNEQFF
TRBV28,TRBJ2-6,CASLSGQGRSGANVLTF
TRBV27,TRBJ2-2,CASSPRQGSFELFF
TRBV6-5,TRBJ2-1,CASSYEGASSYNEQFF
TRBV19,TRBJ1-5,CASSLPQGSNQPQHF
TRBV9,TRBJ2-2,CASSPRGTPDTGELFF
TRBV19,TRBJ1-1,CASSSNRNTEAFF
TRBV29-1,TRBJ2-2,CSVPRRAGNTGELFF
TRBV6-2/TRBV6-3,TRBJ2-5,CASSYGADRGPRGKTQYF
TRBV7-2,TRBJ1-1,CASSPRGRWSEAFF
TRBV30,TRBJ2-7,CAWGAGQGMIDEQYF
TRBV15,TRBJ2-1,CATSRDLSQGEQFF
TRBV5-1,TRBJ1-1,CASSSRGSLTEAFF
TRBV4-1,TRBJ1-4,CASSQGTGREKLFF